This TCR beta chain emerged from a study of blood T cell repertoires in COVID-19 (dated by TCRdb to about 2020). About the full investigation: The collaborator samples originated in the United States, Italy and Spain and spanned the acute and convalescent phases of COVID-19. The repertoires were made available in a free public database intended to serve as a resource for research on the immune response to SARS-CoV-2. HLA class I and class II types, where available, came from metadata supplied by the sample provider rather than from assay-based typing. The prospective study material was composed of cDNA or gDNA derived from T cells, B-cell-depleted T cells, or PBMCs. The samples were drawn from the first 160 participants of the ongoing ImmuneRACE study and from 950 to 1,500 subjects provided by 6 global collaborators. The sample metadata nearly always contained a de-identified subject ID, COVID-19 status, age in years and sex. Deeply sampled blood TCRbeta repertoires from subjects exposed to, actively infected with, or recovered from COVID-19 were included in the dataset.

In its sample, this clone was seen a few times. Its antigen specificity is not known. No clone much larger than this one lies a single base away; base qualities are absent. Results the study describes overall, beyond this receptor: How much clinical and demographic metadata was included differed by source and by participant, and the metadata was provided uncurated.

The immunoSEQ Assay, a bias-controlled multiplex PCR, was used to amplify TCRbeta CDR3 regions from genomic DNA. The study's own analysis went as follows. The number of nucleated cells in each sample was estimated by amplification of reference gene primers within the assay. To quantify the absolute abundance of each unique TCRbeta CDR3 rearrangement, sequence reads were collapsed and filtered. For each sample, productive Simpson clonality was calculated as the square root of Simpson's diversity index across productive rearrangements. The source is immuneACCESS, and TCRdb retained only in-frame sequences with V and J called. Part of the clones is not carried over; for the studies checked, unresolved V genes explain less than half of this, and the remainder is unexplained. The D gene and trimming were derived from the DNA, and the V and J assignments and clone size from that table. In all, the sample holds some 110,000 clones, and over 70% of those were seen once. The top ten constitute less than 1% of the sample.

Whole blood was collected in K2EDTA tubes by collaborating institutions according to the institutions' own protocols. Collaborator samples were shipped for TCRbeta analysis as frozen whole blood, isolated PBMCs, or DNA extracted from either sample type. The CDR3, cysteine through phenylalanine, is 18 amino acids long. Only the CDR3 portion is preserved as DNA: 54 bases, with reading frame beginning at the first base. The germline V gene specifies SGHVS as CDR1 and FNYEAQ as CDR2. Germline trimming amounts to 0 bases on V and 5 bases on J, with 13 as the count of junction bases outside the gene matches.

The sequenced material came from peripheral blood. Here the chain combines TRBV7-6 and TRBJ2-5, with 9 central nucleotides matching TRBD2. This receptor was identified in a human donor with acute or convalescent COVID-19. The donor label of this sample is uncertain. The CDR3 amino acid sequence is: CASSLAGWKRGVRETQYF. The DNA sequence is given as TGTGCCAGCAGCTTAGCCGGGTGGAAGCGGGGGGTCCGGGAGACCCAGTACTTC.